This T cell receptor beta chain derives from a study of cytomegalovirus exposure and HLA in healthy donors. Study information: The 110 or so validation repertoires used the same platform as the 500 to 700 first-cohort repertoires, a later analysis reported.

Findings and limits, study-wide: The authors enumerated 150 to 200 TCR beta chains as linked to cytomegalovirus. It was reportedly the case that the classifier diagnosed cytomegalovirus status with high specificity and sensitivity.

About this clone: Its antigen is not known.

The table came from immunoSEQ multiplex PCR; TCRdb's copy has only in-frame clones and leaves some out. The sample lists 110,000 to 150,000 clones, approximately 85% occurring once. V shed 5 bases and J 0 bases; nucleotides not matched to a gene: 4. This CDR3 contains 17 residues. Germline V gene lookup returns CDR1 PRHDT and CDR2 FYEKMQ (reference sequence). The source of this sequence is a woman aged 25 to 39 in good health and CMV-seronegative. The sample was PBMCs. The V gene is TRBV13, the J gene TRBJ2-5; 15 nucleotides agree with TRBD2. The CDR3 region has the DNA TGTGCCAGCAGCAAGGGACTAGCGGGGGGATACCAAGAGACCCAGTACTTC. This sequence encodes CASSKGLAGGYQETQYF.